This TCR beta chain was captured by sequencing in a study of blood T cell repertoires in COVID-19. This CDR3 comprises 15 residues. The ends lost 3 bases at V and 7 bases at J; junction bases unmatched: 11. Germline values: CDR1 MDHEN, CDR2 SYDVKM. Profiling relied on immunoSEQ multiplex PCR, and the TCRdb table lists in-frame clones only, not all of them. This sample yields 390,000 or so clones, of which 80% to 90% are seen a single time; around 1% belongs to the top ten. The chain carries TRBV28 and TRBJ2-7; 8 bases agree with TRBD1. The sample comprised PBMCs or T cells enriched from blood (not recorded which). The sequence derives from a man aged 18 to 30 who had recovered from COVID-19. The CDR3 protein is CASSFSRAGGGEQYF. The CDR3 nucleotides are TGTGCCAGCAGTTTCAGTCGGGCAGGGGGCGGGGAGCAGTACTTC.